This T cell receptor (beta chain) originates from a study of cytomegalovirus exposure and HLA in healthy donors. Study-wide background: Previous work identified 90 million to 130 million unique TCR beta sequences from roughly 180 million T cells.

Study outcomes and limitations: Specific recognition of CMV antigens was confirmed in vitro for a few chains (all CMV-associated).

Trimming cost V 2 bases and J 3 bases; bases outside gene matches: 3. The V gene's germline CDR1 is ENHRY and CDR2 SYGVKD. There are 15 residues in the CDR3. PCR used 60 Vbeta primers and 13 Jbeta primers. TCRdb's table, derived via immunoSEQ multiplex PCR, lists solely in-frame clones and lacks some. The table has approximately 150,000 clones, approximately 57% seen once. The sample holds a few counts of this clone. The antigen remains undetermined. The specimen sequenced was PBMCs. This receptor was identified in a male donor in good health and CMV-seronegative. The rearrangement links TRBV10-3 to TRBJ2-3; 9 bases align to TRBD1. The CDR3 loop is CAISEHGQGTDTQYF. The CDR3 nucleotides are TGTGCCATCAGTGAGCACGGACAGGGGACAGATACGCAGTATTTT.